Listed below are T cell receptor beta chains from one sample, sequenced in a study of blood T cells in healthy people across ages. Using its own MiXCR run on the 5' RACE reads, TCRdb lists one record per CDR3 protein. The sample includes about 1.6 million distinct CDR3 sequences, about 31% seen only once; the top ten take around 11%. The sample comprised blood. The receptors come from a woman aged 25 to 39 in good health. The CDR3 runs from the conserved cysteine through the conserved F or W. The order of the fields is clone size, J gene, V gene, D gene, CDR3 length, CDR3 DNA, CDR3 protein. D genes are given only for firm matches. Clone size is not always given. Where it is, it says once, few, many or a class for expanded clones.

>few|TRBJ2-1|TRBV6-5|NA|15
TGTGCCAGCAGTTACCAGGGACGATCCTACAATGAGCAGTTCTTC
CASSYQGRSYNEQFF
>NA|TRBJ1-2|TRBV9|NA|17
TGTGCCAGCAGCCCGAAGGGGGAAGACTACGTCTTCTATGGCTACACCTTC
CASSPKGEDYVFYGYTF
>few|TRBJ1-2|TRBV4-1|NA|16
TGCGCCAGCAGCCAAGAAGGCGGAAACTCTAACTATGGCTACACCTTC
CASSQEGGNSNYGYTF
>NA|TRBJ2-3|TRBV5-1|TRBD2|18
TGCGCCAGCAGCTTGGCCCCAAGACTAGCGGGGGGACAAGATACGCAGTATTTT
CASSLAPRLAGGQDTQYF
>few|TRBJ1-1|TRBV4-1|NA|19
TGCGCCAGCAGCCACATAAGGGGAGGCATCGGGCCACGGAGCACTGAAGCTTTCTTT
CASSHIRGGIGPRSTEAFF
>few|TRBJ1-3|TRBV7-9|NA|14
TGTGCCAGTAGCTTAGCCAGTTGGGAAAACACCATATATTTT
CASSLASWENTIYF
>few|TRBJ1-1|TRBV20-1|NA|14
TGCAGTGTCGTTGGCGGCCAGATGAACACTGAAGCTTTCTTT
CSVVGGQMNTEAFF
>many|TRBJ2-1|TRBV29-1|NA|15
TGCAGCGCCGGCGGCGCGACAGAATCCTACAATGAGCAGTTCTTC
CSAGGATESYNEQFF
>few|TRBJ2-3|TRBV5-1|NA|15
TGCGCCAGCAGCCCCGAAGGCGGGGGCGCAGATACGCAGTATTTT
CASSPEGGGADTQYF
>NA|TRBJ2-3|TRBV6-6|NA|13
TGTGCCAGCAGTTACATAAGGGCTGATACGCAGTATTTT
CASSYIRADTQYF
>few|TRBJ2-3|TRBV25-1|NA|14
TGTGCCAGCAGTGATGTGGGGGTGACAGATACGCAGTATTTT
CASSDVGVTDTQYF
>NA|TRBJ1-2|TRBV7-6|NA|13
TGTGCCAGCACCTCTAGGGGTTTGGATGGCTACACCTTC
CASTSRGLDGYTF
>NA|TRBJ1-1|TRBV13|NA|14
TGTGCCAGCAGCTTATTGTCCAGGTTGGGTGAAGCTTTCTTT
CASSLLSRLGEAFF
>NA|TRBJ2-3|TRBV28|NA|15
TGTGCCAGCAGCCCGGGATTTGTAAACACAGATACGCAGTATTTT
CASSPGFVNTDTQYF
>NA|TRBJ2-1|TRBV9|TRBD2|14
TGTGCCAGCAGCGTTAGCGGGAGTTACAATGAGCAGTTCTTC
CASSVSGSYNEQFF
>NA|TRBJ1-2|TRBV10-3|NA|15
TGTGCCATCAGTGAGACTTCTCCGGCCCCTAATGGCTACACCTTC
CAISETSPAPNGYTF
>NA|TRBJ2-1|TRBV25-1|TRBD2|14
TGTGCCAGCAGGGACCGACTAGCGGGGGGTGAGCAGTTCTTC
CASRDRLAGGEQFF
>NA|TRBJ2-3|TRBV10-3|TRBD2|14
TGTGCCATCAGCAGAGCGGGAGCGACAGATACGCAGTATTTT
CAISRAGATDTQYF
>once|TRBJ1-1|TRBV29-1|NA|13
TGCAGCGTTGACCCTGTGGGGGGCACTGAAGCTTTCTTT
CSVDPVGGTEAFF
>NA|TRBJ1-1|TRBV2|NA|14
TGTGCCAGCAGTGAAAGCTTCGGGCAAACTGAAGCTTTCTTT
CASSESFGQTEAFF